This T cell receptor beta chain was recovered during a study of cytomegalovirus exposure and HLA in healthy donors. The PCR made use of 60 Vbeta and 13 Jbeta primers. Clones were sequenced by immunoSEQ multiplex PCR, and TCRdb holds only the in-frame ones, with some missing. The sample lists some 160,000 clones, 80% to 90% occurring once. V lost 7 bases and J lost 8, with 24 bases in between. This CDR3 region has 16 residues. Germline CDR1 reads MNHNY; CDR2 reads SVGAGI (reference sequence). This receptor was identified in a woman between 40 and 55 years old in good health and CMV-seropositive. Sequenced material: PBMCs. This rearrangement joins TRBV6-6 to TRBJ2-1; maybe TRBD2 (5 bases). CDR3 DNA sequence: TGTGCCAGCACTTCGCCCTACGCGGGTTTCGGGGATGAGCAGTTCTTC. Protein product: CASTSPYAGFGDEQFF.